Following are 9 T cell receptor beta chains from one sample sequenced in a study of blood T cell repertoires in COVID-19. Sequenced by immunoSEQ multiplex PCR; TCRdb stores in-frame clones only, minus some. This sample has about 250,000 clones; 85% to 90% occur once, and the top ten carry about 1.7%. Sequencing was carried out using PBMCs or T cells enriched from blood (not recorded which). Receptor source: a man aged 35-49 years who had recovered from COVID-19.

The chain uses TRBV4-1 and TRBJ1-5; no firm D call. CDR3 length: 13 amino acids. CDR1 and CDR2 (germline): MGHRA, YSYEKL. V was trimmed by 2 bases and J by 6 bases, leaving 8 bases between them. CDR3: CASSQQSGQPQHF. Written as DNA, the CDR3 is TGCGCCAGCAGCCAACAGAGCGGTCAGCCCCAGCATTTT.

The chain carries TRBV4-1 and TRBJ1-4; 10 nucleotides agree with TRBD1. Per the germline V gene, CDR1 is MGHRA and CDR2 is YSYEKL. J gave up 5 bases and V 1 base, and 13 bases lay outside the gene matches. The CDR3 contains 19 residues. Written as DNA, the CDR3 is TGCGCCAGCAGCCAAGGAGGACAGGGGGTAATTTCAGAGAATGAAAAACTGTTTTTT. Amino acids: CASSQGGQGVISENEKLFF.

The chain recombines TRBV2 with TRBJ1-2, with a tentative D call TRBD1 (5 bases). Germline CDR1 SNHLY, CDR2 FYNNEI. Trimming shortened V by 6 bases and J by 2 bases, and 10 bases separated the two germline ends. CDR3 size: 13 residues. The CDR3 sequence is CASRLTGNYGYTF. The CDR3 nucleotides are TGTGCCAGCAGGCTCACAGGAAACTATGGCTACACCTTC.

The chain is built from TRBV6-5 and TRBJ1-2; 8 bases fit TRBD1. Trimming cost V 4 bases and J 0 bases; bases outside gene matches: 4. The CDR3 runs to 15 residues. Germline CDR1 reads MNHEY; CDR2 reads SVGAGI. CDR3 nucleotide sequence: TGTGCCAGCAGTTTAGGACAGGGACCTAACTATGGCTACACCTTC. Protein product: CASSLGQGPNYGYTF.

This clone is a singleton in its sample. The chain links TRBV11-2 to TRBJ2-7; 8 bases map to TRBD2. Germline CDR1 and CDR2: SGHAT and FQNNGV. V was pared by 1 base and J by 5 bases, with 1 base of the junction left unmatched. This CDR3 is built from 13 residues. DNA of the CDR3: TGTGCCAGCAGCTTAGGACTAGCGAACGAGCAGTACTTC. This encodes CASSLGLANEQYF.

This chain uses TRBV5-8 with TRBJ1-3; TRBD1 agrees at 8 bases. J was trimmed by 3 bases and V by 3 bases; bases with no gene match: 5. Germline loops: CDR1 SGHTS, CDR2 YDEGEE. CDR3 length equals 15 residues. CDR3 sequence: CASSSRDRNGNTIYF. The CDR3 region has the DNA TGTGCCAGCAGCTCCCGGGACAGGAATGGAAACACCATATATTTT.

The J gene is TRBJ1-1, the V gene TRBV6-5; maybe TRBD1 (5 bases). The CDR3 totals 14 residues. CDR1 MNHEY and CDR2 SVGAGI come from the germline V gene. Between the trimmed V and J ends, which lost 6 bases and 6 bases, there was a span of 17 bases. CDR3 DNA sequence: TGTGCCAGCAGGAGATACGGGGGGGAACCTGAAGCTTTCTTT. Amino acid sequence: CASRRYGGEPEAFF.

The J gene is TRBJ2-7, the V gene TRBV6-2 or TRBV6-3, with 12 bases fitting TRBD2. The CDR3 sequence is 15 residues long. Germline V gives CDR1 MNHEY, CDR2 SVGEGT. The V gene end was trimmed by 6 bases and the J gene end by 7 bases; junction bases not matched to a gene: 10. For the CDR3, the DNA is TGTGCCAGCAGACCTACTAGCGGGGGGCGGGATGAGCAGTACTTC. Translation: CASRPTSGGRDEQYF.

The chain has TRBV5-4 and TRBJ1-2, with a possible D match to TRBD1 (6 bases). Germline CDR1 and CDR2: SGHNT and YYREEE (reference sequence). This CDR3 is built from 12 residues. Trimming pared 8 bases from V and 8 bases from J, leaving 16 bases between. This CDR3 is CASPDRGGGYTF. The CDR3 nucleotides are TGTGCCAGTCCGGACAGAGGAGGAGGCTACACCTTC.